These 7 T cell receptor beta chains were sequenced from one sample in a study of shared clonotypes between healthy human individuals. CD45RO-negative, CCR7-selected cells formed the naive CD8 fraction, which excluded terminally differentiated effector memory CD45RA+ cells. Assay: immunoSEQ multiplex PCR; the TCRdb copy retains only in-frame clones and omits some. The sample carries some 2.1 million clones, about 95% recorded once. Material: naive CD8+ T cells sorted from blood. All receptors derive from a man aged 18 to 35 in good health.

With regard to this clone: Additional DNA sequences in this sample encode the identical CDR3. V gene TRBV4-1 combines with J gene TRBJ1-4; unclear D gene. V was trimmed by 1 base and J by 5 bases, leaving 5 bases between them. This CDR3 contains 13 residues. Germline V gene lookup returns CDR1 MGHRA and CDR2 YSYEKL. The CDR3, as DNA: TGCGCCAGCAGCCAAGTCTGGAATGAAAAACTGTTTTTT. As protein: CASSQVWNEKLFF.

As regards this clone: Other DNA sequences from this sample encode an identical CDR3 as well. The CDR3, as DNA: TGCGCCAGCAGCCAAGACGGCGGGAATGAGCAGTTCTTC. Amino acid sequence: CASSQDGGNEQFF. This rearrangement joins TRBV4-3 to TRBJ2-1; weak D call: TRBD2 (5 bases). Germline CDR1 and CDR2: LGHNA and YSLEER. Trimming shortened V by 0 bases and J by 7 bases, and 7 bases separated the two germline ends. CDR3 length: 13 amino acids.

The count of this clone is one. The genes are TRBV10-2 and TRBJ2-7, with D unclear. CDR1 is WSHSY, CDR2 SAAADI, per germline. Trimming cost V 0 bases and J 3 bases, with 6 bases left between them. The CDR3 consists of 13 residues. The DNA for the CDR3 is TGCGCCAGCAGTGAGTCGCACTACTACGAGCAGTACTTC. This sequence encodes CASSESHYYEQYF.

The chain recombines TRBV27 with TRBJ1-5; D unresolved. The CDR3 loop spans 14 amino acids. Trimming cost V 5 bases and J 6 bases, with 14 bases left between them. Per germline, CDR1 MNHEY and CDR2 SMNVEV (reference sequence). CDR3 in amino acids: CASSILPTSQPQHF. In DNA, the CDR3 is TGTGCCAGCAGTATCCTCCCTACGAGTCAGCCCCAGCATTTT.

This clone has a single count. In nucleotides, the CDR3 is TGTGCCAGCAGTGATCTGCGGAACACTGAAGCTTTCTTT. This sequence encodes CASSDLRNTEAFF. This chain joins TRBV6-1 and TRBJ1-1, with D uncertain. V was pared by 3 bases and J by 1 base, with 6 bases between. The CDR3 covers 13 residues. CDR1 is MNHNS and CDR2 is SASEGT in the germline V gene.

As DNA, the CDR3 is TGTGCCAGCAGTGAAGAAGTAGTGACAGATACGCAGTATTTT. It specifies CASSEEVVTDTQYF. The chain is built from TRBV2 and TRBJ2-3; D is unclear. Trimming removed 1 base from V and 3 bases from J, with 8 bases in between. CDR3 length: 14 residues. The germline V gene encodes CDR1 SNHLY and CDR2 FYNNEI.

The chain recombines TRBV7-6 with TRBJ2-7, with D uncertain. The length of the CDR3 is 13 residues. Germline assignment: CDR1 SGHVS and CDR2 FNYEAQ. The germline V and J ends were trimmed by 6 bases and 7 bases, with 16 bases remaining between them. The CDR3 DNA reads as TGTGCCAGCAGTTACTCGGATGGGCAGGAGCAGTACTTC. Its protein product is CASSYSDGQEQYF. The variable domain in full, with the rest retrieved from reference TRBV7-6 and TRBJ2-7, is GAGVSQSPRYKVTKRGQDVALRCDPISGHVSLYWYRQALGQGPEFLTYFNYEAQQDKSGLPNDRFSAERPEGSISTLTIQRTEQRDSAMYRCASSYSDGQEQYFGPGTRLTVT.